This TCR beta chain is from a study of cytomegalovirus exposure and HLA in healthy donors. This CDR3 has 15 residues. Germline trimming cut 6 bases from V and 5 bases from J; bases unmatched to any gene: 8. Germline loops: CDR1 SNHLY, CDR2 FYNNEI. Primers: 60 Vbeta forward and 13 Jbeta reverse. Using immunoSEQ multiplex PCR, the repertoire was profiled, and TCRdb retains in-frame clones only, with some absent. The sample yields 120,000 or so clones, 60% to 85% seen once. Study findings and constraints: Some V segments (TRBV6-2 and TRBV6-3 among them) were excluded as indistinguishable. Beyond CMV serostatus, there was no information to go on about immune exposure.

Note on this clone: Antigen: not known.

The origin of this receptor is a woman between 40 and 55 years old in good health and CMV-seropositive. The J gene is TRBJ1-1, the V gene TRBV2, with 11 bases identical to TRBD1. Sequences were obtained from PBMCs. CDR3 DNA sequence: TGTGCCAGCAGCGGGGACAGGGGGAGAAAGACTGAAGCTTTCTTT. This codes for CASSGDRGRKTEAFF.